Listed here are 7 T cell receptor beta chains from one sample, sequenced in a study of blood T cell repertoires in COVID-19. Sequencing used immunoSEQ multiplex PCR; TCRdb keeps in-frame clones, though not all of them. The sample records over 200,000 clones, 70% to 90% being singletons. Sequencing was carried out using PBMCs or T cells enriched from blood (not recorded which). The source is a man aged 30 to 39 who had recovered from COVID-19.

The rearrangement joins TRBV28 to TRBJ1-2; 7 bases map to TRBD1. The V gene's germline CDR1 is MDHEN and CDR2 SYDVKM. The CDR3 runs 16 residues. V lost 8 bases, J lost 6 bases, and 18 bases stayed unmatched. The CDR3 loop is CASCKRQGLEFHGYTF. The CDR3 DNA reads as TGTGCCAGCTGTAAAAGACAGGGATTAGAATTTCATGGCTACACCTTC.

The V call is TRBV2, the J call TRBJ1-1; 7 bases map to TRBD1. The CDR3 covers 13 residues. After removal of 3 bases from V and 6 bases from J, the junction contained 4 bases not matched to a gene. Germline loops: CDR1 SNHLY, CDR2 FYNNEI. CDR3 loop: CASSESGGPEAFF. The CDR3 DNA reads as TGTGCCAGCAGTGAGTCAGGGGGACCTGAAGCTTTCTTT.

The chain employs TRBV24-1 and TRBJ2-5; TRBD2 matches at 8 bases. The CDR3 extends over 13 amino acids. V shed 9 bases, J shed 4 bases, and the junction held 6 bases outside the gene matches. Germline loops: CDR1 KGHDR, CDR2 SFDVKD. The CDR3 DNA sequence: TGTGCCACCGGAGCGGGAGTAAGAGAGACCCAGTACTTC. Residues: CATGAGVRETQYF.

A few counts support this clone. The chain couples TRBV7-9 to TRBJ2-1, with 8 bases fitting TRBD2. In germline, CDR1 is SEHNR, CDR2 FQNEAQ (reference sequence). The J segment lost 6 bases and the V segment lost 5 bases, leaving 12 bases of the junction unmatched. The CDR3 is 16 residues long. Here the CDR3 reads CASSTRGALLGNEQFF. CDR3 in DNA: TGTGCCAGCAGCACGCGGGGGGCGCTCTTGGGCAATGAGCAGTTCTTC.

CDR3 DNA sequence: TGTGCCATCAGTGGCGCGGGGTCCGATAACTATGGCTACACCTTC. Amino acid sequence: CAISGAGSDNYGYTF. The chain uses TRBV10-3 and TRBJ1-2; D is unclear. With 4 bases removed from V and 1 base from J, the gap between germline ends came to 13 bases. Germline V gene lookup returns CDR1 ENHRY and CDR2 SYGVKD. CDR3 length: 15 amino acids.

The V and J genes are TRBV5-6 and TRBJ1-6, with unresolved D. Germline assignment: CDR1 SGHDT and CDR2 YYEEEE. V lost 4 bases and J 0 bases, leaving 5 bases between the germline ends. There are 14 residues in the CDR3. CDR3 protein: CASSLSSYNSPLHF. The CDR3 nucleotides read TGTGCCAGCAGCCTGTCCTCCTATAATTCACCCCTCCACTTT.

The chain links TRBV7-2 to TRBJ2-7; TRBD2 matches 8 bases. CDR3 length equals 14 residues. V lost 4 bases to trimming and J lost 4 bases; unmatched junction nucleotides: 6. Germline V gene sequence: CDR1 SGHTA, CDR2 FQGNSA. The CDR3 DNA follows: TGTGCCAGCAGCTACGGACTAGCAATATACGAGCAGTACTTC. Translated: CASSYGLAIYEQYF. Full variable domain (rest looked up from reference TRBV7-2 and TRBJ2-7): GAGVSQSPSNKVTEKGKDVELRCDPISGHTALYWYRQSLGQGLEFLIYFQGNSAPDKSGLPSDRFSAERTGGSVSTLTIQRTQQEDSAVYLCASSYGLAIYEQYFGPGTRLTVT.